The 28 T cell receptor beta chains below all came from one sample that was sequenced in a study of response to subunit inactivated influenza vaccine. TCRdb re-analysed the RT-PCR reads in MiXCR, keeping a single row per CDR3 protein. This sample has 500,000 or so distinct CDR3 sequences, with approximately 10% found just once. The sequences come from PBMCs from blood, collected roughly 6 weeks after vaccination. The receptors originated from a man aged 50 or older who received an inactivated influenza vaccine.

This clonotype was detected many times. The V call is TRBV5-1, the J call TRBJ2-1, with D possibly TRBD2 on 5 matching bases. V was pared by 1 base and J by 8 bases, with 13 bases between. CDR1 SGHRS and CDR2 YFSETQ come from the germline V gene. The CDR3 is 14 residues long. The CDR3 DNA is TGCGCCAGCAGCTTGATCCTAGCTTCGGATGAGCAGTTCTTC. Translation: CASSLILASDEQFF.

The CDR3 protein is CSAREGPMGQFF. CDR3 coding DNA: TGCAGTGCTAGAGAGGGTCCCATGGGGCAGTTCTTC. The genes are TRBV20-1 and TRBJ2-1; D is uncertain. The V gene lost 0 bases and the J gene lost 12 bases, with 12 bases spanning the gap. The CDR3 length is 12 residues. CDR1 is DFQATT, CDR2 SNEGSKA, per germline (reference sequence).

This clonotype was seen a handful of times. The J gene is TRBJ1-2, the V gene TRBV28; 7 bases match TRBD1. This CDR3 has 15 residues. Losses at the gene ends were 3 bases for V and 7 bases for J; bases not matched to a gene: 11. Germline V lookup: CDR1 MDHEN, CDR2 SYDVKM. The CDR3 DNA sequence: TGTGCCAGCAGTTTCGAAGCGACAGGGATGGGTGGCTACACCTTC. Its translation is CASSFEATGMGGYTF.

This chain connects TRBV30 to TRBJ2-3; D call uncertain. The CDR3 contains 15 residues. V was clipped by 2 bases and J by 2 bases, with 14 bases between them. Germline V gene sequence: CDR1 GTSNPN, CDR2 SVGIG (reference sequence). The CDR3 region is CAWSLGPSSTDTQYF. The CDR3 DNA sequence: TGTGCCTGGAGTCTCGGACCTTCTTCCACAGATACGCAGTATTTT.

This clonotype was recorded many times. The rearrangement joins TRBV20-1 to TRBJ1-5, with 9 bases aligning to TRBD1. V trimming: 4 bases; J trimming: 4 bases; junction bases outside the gene matches: 2. Germline CDR1 and CDR2: DFQATT and SNEGSKA (reference sequence). CDR3 length: 13 amino acids. Here the CDR3 reads CSATGQGNQPQHF. CDR3 DNA: TGCAGTGCTACGGGACAGGGAAATCAGCCCCAGCATTTT.

This clonotype was recorded many times. This sequence joins TRBV12-3 or TRBV12-4 and TRBJ1-2, with 7 bases fitting TRBD1. Trimming took 5 bases from V and 2 from J; bases not matched to a gene: 2. This CDR3 has 13 residues. Here the CDR3 DNA reads TGTGCCAGCAGTCAGACAGGGAACTATGGCTACACCTTC. Translated, it gives CASSQTGNYGYTF.

The chain links TRBV5-5 to TRBJ2-2; no clear D. Trimming stripped 0 bases from V and 3 bases from J, with 9 bases between. The CDR3 contains 15 residues. Looked up from germline, CDR1 is SGHKS and CDR2 is YYEKEE (reference sequence). The CDR3 is CASSLASGYTGELFF. The CDR3 DNA is TGTGCCAGCAGCTTGGCCTCAGGCTACACCGGGGAGCTGTTTTTT.

There are a few counts of this clonotype. The rearrangement links TRBV7-2 to TRBJ2-7; TRBD1 might be the D (5 bases). The CDR3 spans 16 residues. V was shortened by 2 bases and J by 2 bases, with 16 bases between the two germline ends. Germline CDR1 is SGHTA and CDR2 is FQGNSA. CDR3 nucleotides: TGTGCCAGCAGCTTATCTATGGGGCCGATAACCTACGAGCAGTACTTC. Protein sequence: CASSLSMGPITYEQYF. The full variable domain, its missing parts supplied by reference TRBV7-2 and TRBJ2-7, is GAGVSQSPSNKVTEKGKDVELRCDPISGHTALYWYRQSLGQGLEFLIYFQGNSAPDKSGLPSDRFSAERTGGSVSTLTIQRTQQEDSAVYLCASSLSMGPITYEQYFGPGTRLTVT.

The chain recombines TRBV10-2 with TRBJ2-1, with 7 nucleotides matching TRBD2. Germline CDR1 and CDR2: WSHSY and SAAADI. This CDR3 comprises 16 residues. Losses at the gene ends were 8 bases for V and 5 bases for J; bases not matched to a gene: 15. The CDR3 sequence: CASWGGIATSNNEQFF. The CDR3 bases are TGCGCCAGCTGGGGGGGTATAGCAACTTCCAACAATGAGCAGTTCTTC.

This clonotype was counted a few times. The chain links TRBV20-1 to TRBJ1-5; 7 bases are a match to TRBD1. The CDR3 has 14 amino acids. CDR1 is DFQATT and CDR2 is SNEGSKA in the germline V gene (reference sequence). V was pared by 4 bases and J by 7 bases, with 10 bases of the junction left unmatched. The CDR3, as DNA: TGCAGTGCTAAAGACAGGGTTGGGTGGCAGCCCCAGCATTTT. The encoded protein is CSAKDRVGWQPQHF.

This clonotype came up many times. The chain joins TRBV11-3 to TRBJ2-1; 8 bases match TRBD2. V trimming: 4 bases; J trimming: 9 bases; junction bases outside the gene matches: 5. This CDR3 comprises 13 residues. Germline CDR1 reads SGHNT; CDR2 reads YENEEA. Written as DNA, the CDR3 is TGTGCCAGCAGCTCTGGACTAGCCAGTGAGCAGTTCTTC. As protein: CASSSGLASEQFF.

In its sample, this clonotype was seen many times. In DNA, the CDR3 is TGTGCCACGACCTCTGACACATCCAGAGAGCAGTACTTC. This translates into CATTSDTSREQYF. The gene calls are TRBV6-1 and TRBJ2-7, with D uncertain. Germline loops: CDR1 MNHNS, CDR2 SASEGT. The CDR3 runs 13 residues. The ends were cut back, 10 bases at V and 7 bases at J, with 20 bases in the middle.

This clonotype showed up many times. This chain links TRBV6-5 with TRBJ1-2; no reliable D call. The V gene lost 4 bases and the J gene lost 4 bases, with 4 bases spanning the gap. Per the germline V gene, CDR1 is MNHEY and CDR2 is SVGAGI. The CDR3 consists of 11 residues. DNA for the CDR3: TGTGCCAGCAGTTCCATCTATGGCTACACCTTC. Translation gives CASSSIYGYTF.

This clonotype has more than one count but fewer than ten. The genes are TRBV9 and TRBJ2-5; possible D gene TRBD1, 6 bases. The CDR3 totals 14 residues. Trimming removed 1 base at V and 5 bases at J, with 12 bases between. Germline CDR1 is SGDLS and CDR2 is YYNGEE. CDR3 in DNA: TGTGCCAGCAGCGTAAGGTTAAGGGGGGAGACCCAGTACTTC. Translation: CASSVRLRGETQYF. The full variable domain, with the rest looked up from reference TRBV9 and TRBJ2-5, is DSGVTQTPKHLITATGQRVTLRCSPRSGDLSVYWYQQSLDQGLQFLIQYYNGEERAKGNILERFSAQQFPDLHSELNLSSLELGDSALYFCASSVRLRGETQYFGPGTRLLVL.

This clonotype was counted ten times or more. The junction differs from germline at one of its ends, possibly a read error. The chain links TRBV4-2 to TRBJ1-4; possible D gene TRBD1, 6 bases. The CDR3 spans 13 residues. Germline CDR1 and CDR2: LGHNA and YNFKEQ. The CDR3 here is CASSQEVGGSWWF. CDR3 bases: TGTGCCAGCAGCCAAGAAGTAGGGGGGAGTTGGTGGTTT.

The V gene is TRBV12-3 or TRBV12-4, the J gene TRBJ2-1; TRBD2 agrees at 7 bases. This CDR3 is built from 15 residues. V lost 2 bases, J lost 10 bases, and 11 bases stayed unmatched. CDR3 nucleotide sequence: TGTGCCAGCAGTTTAAGCCTAGCGGTGACGGAGGAGCAGTTCTTC. It codes for CASSLSLAVTEEQFF.

In its sample, this clonotype was seen a few times. The rearrangement joins TRBV5-1 to TRBJ1-1, with a weak D call TRBD1 (5 bases). With 1 base removed from V and 2 bases from J, the gap between germline ends came to 12 bases. The CDR3 totals 15 residues. CDR1 is SGHRS, CDR2 YFSETQ, per germline. CDR3 region: CASSLPGQSNTEAFF. The CDR3 coding sequence is TGCGCCAGCAGCTTGCCGGGGCAGTCCAACACTGAAGCTTTCTTT.

In this sample, this clonotype turned up a few times. This chain uses TRBV7-8 with TRBJ1-3; unclear D gene. With 5 bases removed from V and 0 bases from J, the gap between germline ends came to 14 bases. From germline, CDR1 is SGHVS and CDR2 FQNEAQ. The CDR3 loop spans 16 amino acids. CDR3 in amino acids: CASSLIGRSSGNTIYF. In DNA, the CDR3 is TGTGCCAGCAGCCTTATAGGACGGAGCTCTGGAAACACCATATATTTT.

This clonotype was found many times. The V gene is TRBV12-3 or TRBV12-4, the J gene TRBJ2-1; 8 positions agree with TRBD2. CDR3 length: 15 residues. Trimming took 5 bases from V and 4 from J; bases not matched to a gene: 7. The CDR3 loop is CASSPLGGGYNEQFF. The CDR3 region has the DNA TGTGCCAGCAGTCCCCTCGGGGGGGGATACAATGAGCAGTTCTTC.

A few counts support this clonotype. The V call is TRBV4-2, the J call TRBJ2-3, with 10 positions matching TRBD1. V trimming: 6 bases; J trimming: 0 bases; junction bases outside the gene matches: 3. Germline V gene data show CDR1 as LGHNA and CDR2 as YNFKEQ. CDR3 length equals 15 residues. The CDR3 region is CASRGDRGSTDTQYF. The DNA for the CDR3 is TGTGCCAGCAGGGGGGACAGGGGAAGCACAGATACGCAGTATTTT.

This clonotype was observed at least ten times. This chain links TRBV5-6 with TRBJ2-3; D possibly matches TRBD1 or TRBD2 (5 bases each). The CDR3 contains 13 residues. With 1 base removed from V and 6 bases from J, the gap between germline ends came to 9 bases. In germline, CDR1 is SGHDT, CDR2 YYEEEE. DNA of the CDR3: TGTGCCAGCAGCTTGTGGGGGAATGATACGCAGTATTTT. Translation: CASSLWGNDTQYF.

The V gene is TRBV6-2 or TRBV6-3, the J gene TRBJ1-3; D gene uncertain. Trimming stripped 7 bases from V and 3 bases from J, with 19 bases between. The CDR3 is made up of 16 amino acids. Germline V gene sequence: CDR1 MNHEY, CDR2 SVGEGT. CDR3 nucleotide sequence: TGTGCCAGCAATAATCTTGGACGGATGATTGGAAACACCATATATTTT. This encodes CASNNLGRMIGNTIYF.

This clonotype was seen a few times. V is TRBV4-2 and J is TRBJ2-7; D might be TRBD1 (6 bases). Germline loops: CDR1 LGHNA, CDR2 YNFKEQ. Trimming took 4 bases from V and 2 from J, leaving 18 bases between them. The CDR3 loop spans 16 amino acids. The CDR3 nucleotides are TGTGCCAGCAGCCCACCTTCCCGGGACACCACCTACGAGCAGTACTTC. Its protein is CASSPPSRDTTYEQYF.

This clonotype occurred many times. The chain has TRBV12-3 or TRBV12-4 and TRBJ2-7; D call uncertain. This CDR3 contains 12 residues. V was pared by 5 bases and J by 6 bases, with 11 bases between. The CDR3 DNA is TGTGCCAGCAGTCCTCAGCCTGGCGAGCAGTACTTC. Translating gives CASSPQPGEQYF.

This clonotype was counted ten times or more. The V and J genes are TRBV5-1 and TRBJ2-5, with D tentatively TRBD1 or TRBD2 (5 bases each). The CDR3 has 13 residues. Germline CDR1 is SGHRS and CDR2 is YFSETQ. V was cut by 3 bases and J by 1 base, with 7 bases left in between. The CDR3 is CASSSGSQETQYF. CDR3 nucleotides: TGCGCCAGCAGCTCAGGGAGCCAAGAGACCCAGTACTTC.

This clonotype was observed many times. This chain connects TRBV5-1 to TRBJ2-7; D ambiguous. V was trimmed by 4 bases and J by 6 bases, leaving 8 bases between them. This CDR3 has 11 residues. Germline assignment: CDR1 SGHRS and CDR2 YFSETQ. The CDR3 nucleotides read TGCGCCAGCAGCGTTCCCGGCGAGCAGTACTTC. This codes for CASSVPGEQYF.

Many counts were recorded for this clonotype. The chain combines TRBV12-3 or TRBV12-4 with TRBJ1-2; the D is unclear. This CDR3 contains 13 residues. With 7 bases removed from V and 5 bases from J, the gap between germline ends came to 14 bases. The CDR3: CASTQDPGYGYTF. In nucleotides, the CDR3 is TGTGCCAGCACCCAAGACCCGGGGTATGGCTACACCTTC.

This clonotype was found many times. In DNA, the CDR3 is TGTGCCAGCACCGAGGCGGGATCAGGGTACGAGCAGTACTTC. Its translation: CASTEAGSGYEQYF. This chain uses TRBV6-2 or TRBV6-3 with TRBJ2-7; D might be TRBD2 (6 bases). V lost 7 bases to trimming and J lost 4 bases, with 17 bases between them. The CDR3 extends over 14 amino acids. The germline V gene has CDR1 MNHEY and CDR2 SVGEGT.